This T cell receptor (beta chain) was sequenced during a study of CD8 T cells in Susac syndrome. Germline V gene sequence: CDR1 PRHDT, CDR2 FYEKMQ (reference sequence). V was clipped by 5 bases and J by 8 bases; unmatched bases: 11. The CDR3 covers 14 residues. With random hexamers, roughly 0.5 to 1 ug RNA was reverse transcribed. MiXCR was run by TCRdb on the immunoSEQ multiplex PCR reads, yielding one entry per CDR3 protein. The top ten clones hold about 0.75% of a sample with about 53,000 distinct CDR3 sequences, 85% to 95% of them seen once. The sample comprised CD8+ T cells from PBMCs. This sequence joins TRBV13 and TRBJ1-2, with TRBD1 matching over 7 bases. The clonotype originates from a human donor with Susac syndrome. The CDR3: CASSRADRDEGYTF. As DNA, the CDR3 is TGTGCCAGCAGCCGAGCCGACAGGGATGAGGGCTACACCTTC.